This note documents a single T cell receptor beta chain sequence. As yet, its antigen is unknown. This sample stems from a study of radiotherapy plus CTLA-4 blockade in lung cancer. The V and J ends lost 1 base and 6 bases, in that order; junction bases with no gene match: 8. CDR3 size: 15 residues. Looked up from germline, CDR1 is SGDLS and CDR2 is YYNGEE. Assay: immunoSEQ multiplex PCR; the TCRdb copy retains only in-frame clones and omits some. The sample has roughly 25,000 clones; about three quarters are singletons. Broader study findings: Early clonal dynamics of blood T cells, together with interferon-beta, were reported as the best response predictor.

Source: peripheral blood, taken from a patient treated with radiotherapy plus ipilimumab. The TCR was taken from a human donor with non-small cell lung cancer who had stable disease on radiotherapy plus ipilimumab. The chain uses TRBV9 and TRBJ2-5, with 8 bases that match TRBD2. CDR3 amino acids: CASSVPGSGTQTQYF. Here the CDR3 DNA reads TGTGCCAGCAGCGTACCGGGTAGCGGGACTCAGACCCAGTACTTC. Full variable domain (missing parts from reference TRBV9 and TRBJ2-5): DSGVTQTPKHLITATGQRVTLRCSPRSGDLSVYWYQQSLDQGLQFLIQYYNGEERAKGNILERFSAQQFPDLHSELNLSSLELGDSALYFCASSVPGSGTQTQYFGPGTRLLVL.